Described below is a single TCR beta chain sequence and its context. Between the trimmed V and J ends, which lost 0 bases and 12 bases, there was a span of 12 bases. Per germline, CDR1 SGHKS and CDR2 YYEKEE (reference sequence). The CDR3 is 13 residues long. These data come from a study of blood T cell repertoires in COVID-19. Looking at the study overall: The United States, Italy and Spain supplied acute and convalescent COVID-19 samples.

TCRdb's table, derived via immunoSEQ multiplex PCR, lists solely in-frame clones and lacks some. The sample comprises under 200,000 clones, about 80% of which are singletons, and more than 1.5% rests with the top ten. Sequenced: peripheral blood. The clonotype originates from a human donor in a cohort sampled during active COVID-19. The chain uses TRBV5-5 and TRBJ1-4, with D possibly matching TRBD1 (5 bases). In DNA, the CDR3 is TGTGCCAGCAGCTTGGAGACAGACCTAGAACTGTTTTTT. Translating gives CASSLETDLELFF.